This is a list of T cell receptor beta chains from one sample in a study of T-cell reconstitution after alpha-beta-depleted transplantation in children. TCRdb re-called the PCR reads through MiXCR, storing one row per CDR3 protein. The sample records 75,000 to 100,000 distinct CDR3 sequences, roughly 8.3% being singletons. The sequenced sample was PBMCs from the stem cell graft donor, obtained from the stem cell graft. The origin of the receptors is a human donor who donated a stem cell graft to a child with congenital amegakaryocytic thrombocytopenia. Both conserved end residues are part of each CDR3. A D gene is named only where the DNA matches it firmly. Clone size is not always given. Where it is, it says once, few, many or a class for expanded clones.

cdr3_nt: TGTGCCAGCAGTAGCACACAAGAGACCCAGTACTTC
cdr3_aa: CASSSTQETQYF
v_call: TRBV28
d_call: .
cdr3_length: 12
j_call: TRBJ2-5
clone_size: many

cdr3_nt: TGTGCCACTAACCTAGCGGGGGGGCGTCGCAATGAGCAGTTCTTC
cdr3_aa: CATNLAGGRRNEQFF
v_call: TRBV19
d_call: TRBD2
cdr3_length: 15
j_call: TRBJ2-1
clone_size: many

cdr3_nt: TGTGCCACCAAAAGACAGGGGGAGGGAGAGCAGTACTTC
cdr3_aa: CATKRQGEGEQYF
v_call: TRBV10-3
d_call: TRBD1
cdr3_length: 13
j_call: TRBJ2-7
clone_size: many

cdr3_nt: TGCGCCAGCAGCCCCAGGGCGACTAGCGGGGCGTACAATGAGCAGTTCTTC
cdr3_aa: CASSPRATSGAYNEQFF
v_call: TRBV4-1
d_call: TRBD2
cdr3_length: 17
j_call: TRBJ2-1
clone_size: many

cdr3_nt: TGTGCCAGCAGCCAAGGGGCCGGGACAGGTGCTACTGAAGCTTTCTTT
cdr3_aa: CASSQGAGTGATEAFF
v_call: TRBV14
d_call: TRBD1
cdr3_length: 16
j_call: TRBJ1-1
clone_size: many

cdr3_nt: TGTGCCAGCAGCCCGCTAGCGGGCTCCCACACCGGGGAGCTGTTTTTT
cdr3_aa: CASSPLAGSHTGELFF
v_call: TRBV6-5
d_call: TRBD2
cdr3_length: 16
j_call: TRBJ2-2
clone_size: many

cdr3_nt: TGCGCCAGCAGCCGGGACAGAGGAACTAATGAAAAACTGTTTTTT
cdr3_aa: CASSRDRGTNEKLFF
v_call: TRBV5-1
d_call: TRBD1
cdr3_length: 15
j_call: TRBJ1-4
clone_size: .

cdr3_nt: TGTGCCATCAGTGTTACGGGGACAGGGAACAATGAGCAGTTCTTC
cdr3_aa: CAISVTGTGNNEQFF
v_call: TRBV10-3
d_call: TRBD1
cdr3_length: 15
j_call: TRBJ2-1
clone_size: many

cdr3_nt: TGTGCCAGCACCCCCAATGGGGTACATCAGCCCCAGCATTTT
cdr3_aa: CASTPNGVHQPQHF
v_call: TRBV7-8
d_call: .
cdr3_length: 14
j_call: TRBJ1-5
clone_size: few

cdr3_nt: TGCAGTGCCGGGGTCCGGACAGGTACCTACGAGCAGTACTTC
cdr3_aa: CSAGVRTGTYEQYF
v_call: TRBV20-1
d_call: TRBD1
cdr3_length: 14
j_call: TRBJ2-7
clone_size: many

cdr3_nt: TGTGCCAGCGAAATGGTGAGGAACTTGGAGACCGGGGAGCTGTTTTTT
cdr3_aa: CASEMVRNLETGELFF
v_call: TRBV7-9
d_call: .
cdr3_length: 16
j_call: TRBJ2-2
clone_size: many

cdr3_nt: TGTGCCAGCAGTCCCCCCGGGACCCAAGCAAGAAACACCATATATTTT
cdr3_aa: CASSPPGTQARNTIYF
v_call: TRBV12-3/TRBV12-4
d_call: .
cdr3_length: 16
j_call: TRBJ1-3
clone_size: many

cdr3_nt: TGCAGTGCTAGAGAGGCGGGTAACACCGGGGAGCTGTTTTTT
cdr3_aa: CSAREAGNTGELFF
v_call: TRBV20-1
d_call: .
cdr3_length: 14
j_call: TRBJ2-2
clone_size: .

cdr3_nt: TGTGCCAGCAGACACTCCTACGAGCAGTACTTC
cdr3_aa: CASRHSYEQYF
v_call: TRBV28
d_call: .
cdr3_length: 11
j_call: TRBJ2-7
clone_size: many

cdr3_nt: TGTGCCAGCAGTTTTTCGGTAGGGGGCTACTACAATGAGCAGTTCTTC
cdr3_aa: CASSFSVGGYYNEQFF
v_call: TRBV28
d_call: TRBD1
cdr3_length: 16
j_call: TRBJ2-1
clone_size: many

cdr3_nt: TGTGCCAGCAGTTACTCTTACAGCGACTACACTGAAGCTTTCTTT
cdr3_aa: CASSYSYSDYTEAFF
v_call: TRBV6-5
d_call: .
cdr3_length: 15
j_call: TRBJ1-1
clone_size: many

cdr3_nt: TGTGCCACCAGCAGAGAAACCACAGATACGCAGTATTTT
cdr3_aa: CATSRETTDTQYF
v_call: TRBV15
d_call: .
cdr3_length: 13
j_call: TRBJ2-3
clone_size: many

cdr3_nt: TGTGCCAGCAGTGTGGGTCTAGCGGCTATTTACGAGCAGTACTTC
cdr3_aa: CASSVGLAAIYEQYF
v_call: TRBV6-1
d_call: TRBD2
cdr3_length: 15
j_call: TRBJ2-7
clone_size: few

cdr3_nt: TGCGCCAGCAGCTTGGACAGTGCAACTAATGAAAAACTGTTTTTT
cdr3_aa: CASSLDSATNEKLFF
v_call: TRBV5-1
d_call: .
cdr3_length: 15
j_call: TRBJ1-4
clone_size: many

cdr3_nt: TGTGCCAGCAGCTTCCAGGCGAATAACTATGGCTACACCTTC
cdr3_aa: CASSFQANNYGYTF
v_call: TRBV7-2
d_call: .
cdr3_length: 14
j_call: TRBJ1-2
clone_size: many

cdr3_nt: TGTGCCAGCAGCCTCCAGGAGCGGGGGACTTACAATGAGCAGTTCTTC
cdr3_aa: CASSLQERGTYNEQFF
v_call: TRBV13
d_call: TRBD2
cdr3_length: 16
j_call: TRBJ2-1
clone_size: many

cdr3_nt: TGCAGTGCTCCACTCCTCGGTACGCAGTATTTT
cdr3_aa: CSAPLLGTQYF
v_call: TRBV20-1
d_call: .
cdr3_length: 11
j_call: TRBJ2-3
clone_size: many

cdr3_nt: TGTGCCAGCAGCCAAGGGTGGTTCGGGTTAAACATTCAGTACTTC
cdr3_aa: CASSQGWFGLNIQYF
v_call: TRBV3-1
d_call: .
cdr3_length: 15
j_call: TRBJ2-4
clone_size: many

cdr3_nt: TGCAGCGCCCTCCTGCTTGCTGAAGCTTTCTTT
cdr3_aa: CSALLLAEAFF
v_call: TRBV29-1
d_call: .
cdr3_length: 11
j_call: TRBJ1-1
clone_size: many

cdr3_nt: TGTGCCAGCAGGTCTAGGGACGGGTACACAGATACGCAGTATTTT
cdr3_aa: CASRSRDGYTDTQYF
v_call: TRBV12-3/TRBV12-4
d_call: .
cdr3_length: 15
j_call: TRBJ2-3
clone_size: many

cdr3_nt: TGCGCCAGCAGCAGGGACAGTATGAACACTGAAGCTTTCTTT
cdr3_aa: CASSRDSMNTEAFF
v_call: TRBV5-1
d_call: TRBD1
cdr3_length: 14
j_call: TRBJ1-1
clone_size: many

cdr3_nt: TGTGCCAGCAGCTCTGAACAGGGGGCCTATAATTCACCCCTCCACTTT
cdr3_aa: CASSSEQGAYNSPLHF
v_call: TRBV7-2
d_call: TRBD1
cdr3_length: 16
j_call: TRBJ1-6
clone_size: many

cdr3_nt: TGTGCCAGCAGCAAAAGATCGAGGTCCCCTTCCAATTACAATGAGCAGTTCTTC
cdr3_aa: CASSKRSRSPSNYNEQFF
v_call: TRBV21-1
d_call: .
cdr3_length: 18
j_call: TRBJ2-1
clone_size: few

cdr3_nt: TGTGCCAGCAGCCCAGAACTCCAGGGGCAAATATACGGCAAAAACATTCAGTACTTC
cdr3_aa: CASSPELQGQIYGKNIQYF
v_call: TRBV11-2
d_call: .
cdr3_length: 19
j_call: TRBJ2-4
clone_size: many

cdr3_nt: TGCAGTGCTACCGGGACAGGGGGAGAAAAACTGTTTTTT
cdr3_aa: CSATGTGGEKLFF
v_call: TRBV20-1
d_call: TRBD1
cdr3_length: 13
j_call: TRBJ1-4
clone_size: many

cdr3_nt: TGTGCCAGCAGCTTAAAGGGGGCATGGTCCGGGGAGCTGTTTTTT
cdr3_aa: CASSLKGAWSGELFF
v_call: TRBV7-9
d_call: TRBD1
cdr3_length: 15
j_call: TRBJ2-2
clone_size: few

cdr3_nt: TGTGCCTTAAACAGGGGGCGATCCTACAATGAGCAGTTCTTC
cdr3_aa: CALNRGRSYNEQFF
v_call: TRBV30
d_call: TRBD1
cdr3_length: 14
j_call: TRBJ2-1
clone_size: many

cdr3_nt: TGCGCCAGCAGCTTTGCAGGGGGGGCATACAATGAGCAGTTCTTC
cdr3_aa: CASSFAGGAYNEQFF
v_call: TRBV5-1
d_call: .
cdr3_length: 15
j_call: TRBJ2-1
clone_size: many

cdr3_nt: TGTGCCAGCAGCTTAAGGCCCCCTACAGGGATCCCTTATAATGAGCAGTTCTTC
cdr3_aa: CASSLRPPTGIPYNEQFF
v_call: TRBV7-3
d_call: .
cdr3_length: 18
j_call: TRBJ2-1
clone_size: .

cdr3_nt: TGCAGCGTTGAAAGATCGGGAGGAGAGACCCAGTACTTC
cdr3_aa: CSVERSGGETQYF
v_call: TRBV29-1
d_call: TRBD2
cdr3_length: 13
j_call: TRBJ2-5
clone_size: many

cdr3_nt: TGCGCCAGCAGCTTGGAGGGAGGCCACGGGCAGCCCCAGCATTTT
cdr3_aa: CASSLEGGHGQPQHF
v_call: TRBV5-1
d_call: .
cdr3_length: 15
j_call: TRBJ1-5
clone_size: many

cdr3_nt: TGCAGCGTTGGACTAGCGGGAGAGGGAGAGACCCAGTACTTC
cdr3_aa: CSVGLAGEGETQYF
v_call: TRBV29-1
d_call: TRBD2
cdr3_length: 14
j_call: TRBJ2-5
clone_size: many

cdr3_nt: TGTGCCAGCAAGACCGGGGGGGCGAACACCGGGGAGCTGTTTTTT
cdr3_aa: CASKTGGANTGELFF
v_call: TRBV12-3/TRBV12-4
d_call: TRBD2
cdr3_length: 15
j_call: TRBJ2-2
clone_size: many

cdr3_nt: TGTGCCAGCAGCTCGCAACCAAGCGGCGGCTACGAGCAGTACTTC
cdr3_aa: CASSSQPSGGYEQYF
v_call: TRBV7-8
d_call: .
cdr3_length: 15
j_call: TRBJ2-7
clone_size: many

cdr3_nt: TGTGCCAGCAGTTCCGGTCAGGACAGGACTACAGATACGCAGTATTTT
cdr3_aa: CASSSGQDRTTDTQYF
v_call: TRBV12-3/TRBV12-4
d_call: TRBD1
cdr3_length: 16
j_call: TRBJ2-3
clone_size: .

cdr3_nt: TGCGCCAGCAGCTCAGCAGACCGGACAGGGGAAGAGACCCAGTACTTC
cdr3_aa: CASSSADRTGEETQYF
v_call: TRBV5-1
d_call: TRBD1
cdr3_length: 16
j_call: TRBJ2-5
clone_size: many

cdr3_nt: TGTGCCAGCAGCCGAGCGGGGGAGGGCGCCGAGCAGTACTTC
cdr3_aa: CASSRAGEGAEQYF
v_call: TRBV6-1
d_call: TRBD2
cdr3_length: 14
j_call: TRBJ2-7
clone_size: many

cdr3_nt: TGTGCCAGTAGTCCGAAGCGGGGCCAGGAGACCCAGTACTTC
cdr3_aa: CASSPKRGQETQYF
v_call: TRBV19
d_call: TRBD2
cdr3_length: 14
j_call: TRBJ2-5
clone_size: many

cdr3_nt: TGTGCCAGCCCCCCCTCGCAGGGCTTAGACGAGCAGTACTTC
cdr3_aa: CASPPSQGLDEQYF
v_call: TRBV2
d_call: .
cdr3_length: 14
j_call: TRBJ2-7
clone_size: many

cdr3_nt: TGTGCCAGCAGTAACCTAGCGGGGGAGGTGTTCTTC
cdr3_aa: CASSNLAGEVFF
v_call: TRBV3-1
d_call: TRBD2
cdr3_length: 12
j_call: TRBJ2-1
clone_size: .

cdr3_nt: TGCGCCAGCATGTATCGACAGACCTCTTACAATGAGCAGTTCTTC
cdr3_aa: CASMYRQTSYNEQFF
v_call: TRBV5-1
d_call: .
cdr3_length: 15
j_call: TRBJ2-1
clone_size: many

cdr3_nt: TGTGCCTGGGCTCCGGTTCTGGAGTATAATAACTATGGCTACACCTTC
cdr3_aa: CAWAPVLEYNNYGYTF
v_call: TRBV30
d_call: .
cdr3_length: 16
j_call: TRBJ1-2
clone_size: many

cdr3_nt: TGTGCCAGCAGCTTGGAGGACAGGCAACATCAGCCCCAGCATTTT
cdr3_aa: CASSLEDRQHQPQHF
v_call: TRBV5-5
d_call: TRBD1
cdr3_length: 15
j_call: TRBJ1-5
clone_size: many

cdr3_nt: TGTGCCAGCAGCCCCTCCAGAGCGGGAGCCGGCCAGTACTTC
cdr3_aa: CASSPSRAGAGQYF
v_call: TRBV6-2/TRBV6-3
d_call: TRBD2
cdr3_length: 14
j_call: TRBJ2-4
clone_size: many

cdr3_nt: TGTGCCAGCAGCCAAGGAAATTACAATGAGCAGTTCTTC
cdr3_aa: CASSQGNYNEQFF
v_call: TRBV3-1
d_call: .
cdr3_length: 13
j_call: TRBJ2-1
clone_size: many

cdr3_nt: TGCAGTGCGACCCCGGGACAGGGAGATCCCCTGGCCTTC
cdr3_aa: CSATPGQGDPLAF
v_call: TRBV20-1
d_call: TRBD1
cdr3_length: 13
j_call: TRBJ1-2
clone_size: many